This TCR beta chain was recovered during a study of CD4+ T cells in melanoma (dated by TCRdb to the early 2020s). Regarding the study in general: The study examined neoantigen-specific CD4+ T cells in human melanoma. Results the study describes overall, beyond this receptor: The report described a correlation between neoantigen-specific CD4+ T cells and the function of CD8+ T cells, macrophages and B cells. Diverse differentiation states were reported to be shown by neoantigen-specific CD4+ T cells in melanoma.

CDR1 and CDR2 (SQVTM, ANQGSEA) derive from the germline V gene. The CDR3 goes from the cysteine to the phenylalanine over 16 residues. Of all the DNA, just the CDR3 is kept, 48 bases in frame from base 1. V is trimmed back by 4 bases and J by 1 base, and the junction contains 10 bases that no gene match accounts for. Libraries were made using the immunoSEQ multiplex PCR assay. TCRdb took this table from immuneACCESS and kept in-frame rearrangements with V and J called. Such tables lack part of the clones; where checked against another copy, unresolved V genes explain under half of the gap, and the rest is unexplained. The sample table shows approximately 20,000 clones, and 80% to 90% are seen once. The top ten constitute 5.1% of the sample. Donors were patients with melanoma. Details on this clone: Its antigen target is currently unknown. No qualities accompany the bases; no much larger clone lies one base away.

The sequence links TRBV29-1 to TRBJ2-1; 7 junctional bases match TRBD2. The TCR originated in a human donor with melanoma. Sequenced: cells from a culture (not recorded whether cultured in vitro). The CDR3 amino acid sequence is: CSVGGGIRSSYNEQFF. The DNA reads TGCAGCGTTGGGGGGGGGATCCGGAGTTCCTACAATGAGCAGTTCTTC.